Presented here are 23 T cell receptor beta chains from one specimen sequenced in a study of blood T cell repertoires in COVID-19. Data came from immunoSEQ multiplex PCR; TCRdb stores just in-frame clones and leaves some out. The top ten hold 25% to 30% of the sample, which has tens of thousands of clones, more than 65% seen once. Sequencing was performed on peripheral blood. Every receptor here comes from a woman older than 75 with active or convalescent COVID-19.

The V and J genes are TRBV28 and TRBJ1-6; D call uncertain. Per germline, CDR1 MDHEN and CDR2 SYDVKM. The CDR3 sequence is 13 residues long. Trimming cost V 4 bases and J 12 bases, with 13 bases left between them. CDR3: CASSSLRREPLHF. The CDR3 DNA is TGTGCCAGCAGTTCCCTAAGAAGAGAACCCCTCCACTTT.

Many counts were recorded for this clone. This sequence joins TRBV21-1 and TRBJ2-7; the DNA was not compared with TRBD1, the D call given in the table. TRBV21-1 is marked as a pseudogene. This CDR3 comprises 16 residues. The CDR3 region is CASSNAHQSRVYEQYF. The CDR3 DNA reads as TGTGCCAGCAGCAATGCCCATCAAAGCAGGGTTTACGAGCAGTACTTC.

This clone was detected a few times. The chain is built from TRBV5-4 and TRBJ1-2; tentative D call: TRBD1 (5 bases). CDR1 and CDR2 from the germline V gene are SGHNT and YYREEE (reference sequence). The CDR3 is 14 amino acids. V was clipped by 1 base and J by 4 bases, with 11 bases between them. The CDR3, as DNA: TGTGCCAGCAGCTTGAACCAGGGCGGCTATGGCTACACCTTC. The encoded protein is CASSLNQGGYGYTF.

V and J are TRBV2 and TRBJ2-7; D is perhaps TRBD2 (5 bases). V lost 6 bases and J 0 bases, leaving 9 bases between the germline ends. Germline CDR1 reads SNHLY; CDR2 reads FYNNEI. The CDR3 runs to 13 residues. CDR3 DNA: TGTGCCAGCAGACTCGGGGTCTCCTACGAGCAGTACTTC. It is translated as CASRLGVSYEQYF.

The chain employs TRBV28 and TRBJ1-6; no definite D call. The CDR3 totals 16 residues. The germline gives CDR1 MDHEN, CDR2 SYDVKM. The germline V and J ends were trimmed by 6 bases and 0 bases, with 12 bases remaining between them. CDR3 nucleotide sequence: TGTGCCAGCAGCTCGATTATCAGCTCCTATAATTCACCCCTCCACTTT. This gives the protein CASSSIISSYNSPLHF.

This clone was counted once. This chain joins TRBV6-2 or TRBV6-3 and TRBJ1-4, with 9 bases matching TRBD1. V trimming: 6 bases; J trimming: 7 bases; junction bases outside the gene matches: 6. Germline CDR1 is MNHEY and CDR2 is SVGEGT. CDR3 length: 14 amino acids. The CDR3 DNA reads TGTGCCAGCAGCCGGGACAGGGAAAGTGAAAAACTGTTTTTT. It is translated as CASSRDRESEKLFF.

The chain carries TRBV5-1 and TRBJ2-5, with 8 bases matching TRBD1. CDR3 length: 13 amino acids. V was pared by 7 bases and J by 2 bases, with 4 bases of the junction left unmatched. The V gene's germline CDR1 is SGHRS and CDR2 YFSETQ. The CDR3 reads CASSQGAQETQYF. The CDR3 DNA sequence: TGCGCCAGCTCCCAGGGGGCGCAAGAGACCCAGTACTTC.

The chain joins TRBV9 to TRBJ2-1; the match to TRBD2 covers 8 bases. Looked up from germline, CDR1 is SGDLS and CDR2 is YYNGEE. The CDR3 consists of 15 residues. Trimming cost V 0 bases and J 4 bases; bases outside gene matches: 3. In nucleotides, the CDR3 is TGTGCCAGCAGCGTAGCGGGGGGGCTATACAATGAGCAGTTCTTC. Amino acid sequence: CASSVAGGLYNEQFF.

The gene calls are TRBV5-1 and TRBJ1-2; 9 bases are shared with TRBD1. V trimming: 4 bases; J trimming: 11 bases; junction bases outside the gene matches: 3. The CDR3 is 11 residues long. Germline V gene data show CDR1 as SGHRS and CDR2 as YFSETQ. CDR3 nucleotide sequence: TGCGCCAGCAGCAGGGACAGGGCGTACACCTTC. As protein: CASSRDRAYTF.

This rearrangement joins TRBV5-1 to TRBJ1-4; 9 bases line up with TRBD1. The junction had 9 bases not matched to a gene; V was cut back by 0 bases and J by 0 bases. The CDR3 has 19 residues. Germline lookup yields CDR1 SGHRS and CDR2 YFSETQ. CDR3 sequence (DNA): TGCGCCAGCAGCTTGGAGGGACAGGGTATGACCGCAACTAATGAAAAACTGTTTTTT. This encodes CASSLEGQGMTATNEKLFF. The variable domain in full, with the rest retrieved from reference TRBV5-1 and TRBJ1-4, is KAGVTQTPRYLIKTRGQQVTLSCSPISGHRSVSWYQQTPGQGLQFLFEYFSETQRNKGNFPGRFSGRQFSNSRSEMNVSTLELGDSALYLCASSLEGQGMTATNEKLFFGSGTQLSVL.

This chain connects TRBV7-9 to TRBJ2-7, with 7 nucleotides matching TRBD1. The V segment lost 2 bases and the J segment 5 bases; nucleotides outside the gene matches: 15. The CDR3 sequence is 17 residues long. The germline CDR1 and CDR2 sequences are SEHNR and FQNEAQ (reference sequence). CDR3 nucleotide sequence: TGTGCCAGCAGCTTACCCCCCGGGACAGCTACAAGGGACGAGCAGTACTTC. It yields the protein CASSLPPGTATRDEQYF.

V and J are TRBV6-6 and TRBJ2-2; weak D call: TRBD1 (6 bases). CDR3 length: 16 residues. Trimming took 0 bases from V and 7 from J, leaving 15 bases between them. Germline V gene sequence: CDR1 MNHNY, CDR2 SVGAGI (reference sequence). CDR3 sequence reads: CASSYSSGAVHGELFF. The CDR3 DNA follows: TGTGCCAGCAGTTACTCATCAGGGGCGGTACACGGGGAGCTGTTTTTT.

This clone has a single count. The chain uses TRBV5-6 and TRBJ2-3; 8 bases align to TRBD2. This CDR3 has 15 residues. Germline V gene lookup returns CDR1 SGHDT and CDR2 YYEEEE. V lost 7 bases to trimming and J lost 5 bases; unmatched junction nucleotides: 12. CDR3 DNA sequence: TGTGCCAGCGGCACACTAGCGGTCCTTGAAGATACGCAGTATTTT. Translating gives CASGTLAVLEDTQYF. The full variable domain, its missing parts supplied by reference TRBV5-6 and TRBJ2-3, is DAGVTQSPTHLIKTRGQQVTLRCSPKSGHDTVSWYQQALGQGPQFIFQYYEEEERQRGNFPDRFSGHQFPNYSSELNVNALLLGDSALYLCASGTLAVLEDTQYFGPGTRLTVL.

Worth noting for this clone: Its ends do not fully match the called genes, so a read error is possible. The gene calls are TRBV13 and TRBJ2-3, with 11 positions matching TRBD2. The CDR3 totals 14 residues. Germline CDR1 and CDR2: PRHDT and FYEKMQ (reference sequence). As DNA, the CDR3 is TGTGCCAGCAGGTTAGCGGGGGGGCGAAATACGCAGTATTTT. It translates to CASRLAGGRNTQYF.

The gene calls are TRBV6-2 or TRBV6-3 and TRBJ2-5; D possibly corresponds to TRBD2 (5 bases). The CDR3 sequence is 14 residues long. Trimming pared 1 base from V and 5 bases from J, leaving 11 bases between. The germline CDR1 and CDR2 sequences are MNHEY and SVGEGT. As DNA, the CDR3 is TGTGCCAGCAGTTACTGGGTCGGGGAGGAGACCCAGTACTTC. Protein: CASSYWVGEETQYF.

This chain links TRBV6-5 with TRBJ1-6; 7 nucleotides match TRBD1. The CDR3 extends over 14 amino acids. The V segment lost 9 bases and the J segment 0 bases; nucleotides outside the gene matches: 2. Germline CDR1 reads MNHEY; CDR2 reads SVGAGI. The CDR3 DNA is TGTGCCAGTGCAGGGGGCTCCTATAATTCACCCCTCCACTTT. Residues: CASAGGSYNSPLHF.

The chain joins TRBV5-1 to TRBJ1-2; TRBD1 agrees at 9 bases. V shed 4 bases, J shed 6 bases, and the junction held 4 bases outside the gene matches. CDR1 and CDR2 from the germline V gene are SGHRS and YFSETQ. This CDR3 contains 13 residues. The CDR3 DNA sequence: TGCGCCAGCAGCCGGGACAGGGTAGATGGCTACACCTTC. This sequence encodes CASSRDRVDGYTF.

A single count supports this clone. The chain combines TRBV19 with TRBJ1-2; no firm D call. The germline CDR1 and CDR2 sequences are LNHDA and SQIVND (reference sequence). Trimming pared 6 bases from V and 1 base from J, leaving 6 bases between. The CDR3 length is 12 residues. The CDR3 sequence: CASSGFNYGYTF. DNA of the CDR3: TGTGCCAGTAGCGGGTTTAACTATGGCTACACCTTC. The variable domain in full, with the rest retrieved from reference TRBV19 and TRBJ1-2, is DGGITQSPKYLFRKEGQNVTLSCEQNLNHDAMYWYRQDPGQGLRLIYYSQIVNDFQKGDIAEGYSVSREKKESFPLTVTSAQKNPTAFYLCASSGFNYGYTFGSGTRLTVV.

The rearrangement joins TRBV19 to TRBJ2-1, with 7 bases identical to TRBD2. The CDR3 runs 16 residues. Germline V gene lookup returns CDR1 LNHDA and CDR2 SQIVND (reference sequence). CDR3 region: CAAQASGAGASNEQFF. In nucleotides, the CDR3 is TGTGCGGCCCAGGCCAGCGGGGCGGGTGCCTCCAATGAGCAGTTCTTC.

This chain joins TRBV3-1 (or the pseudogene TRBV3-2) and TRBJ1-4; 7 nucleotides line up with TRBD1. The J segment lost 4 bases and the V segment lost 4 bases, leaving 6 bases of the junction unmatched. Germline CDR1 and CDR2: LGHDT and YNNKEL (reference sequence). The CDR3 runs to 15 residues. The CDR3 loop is CASSLNRGYNEKLFF. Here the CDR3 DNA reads TGTGCCAGCAGCCTTAACAGGGGATATAATGAAAAACTGTTTTTT.

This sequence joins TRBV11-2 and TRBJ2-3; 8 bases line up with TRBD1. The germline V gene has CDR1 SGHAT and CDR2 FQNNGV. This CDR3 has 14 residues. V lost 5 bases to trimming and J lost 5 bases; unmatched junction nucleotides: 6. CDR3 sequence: CASSLDRARDTQYF. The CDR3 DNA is TGTGCCAGCAGCCTGGACAGGGCAAGAGATACGCAGTATTTT.

CDR3 protein: CASGLNQGAHTGELFF. The CDR3 DNA follows: TGTGCTAGTGGTTTGAACCAGGGGGCTCACACCGGGGAGCTGTTTTTT. The chain recombines TRBV12-5 with TRBJ2-2; TRBD1 agrees at 8 bases. Losses at the gene ends were 2 bases for V and 3 bases for J; bases not matched to a gene: 5. The CDR3 sequence is 16 residues long. Germline assignment: CDR1 LGHNT and CDR2 FRNRAP.

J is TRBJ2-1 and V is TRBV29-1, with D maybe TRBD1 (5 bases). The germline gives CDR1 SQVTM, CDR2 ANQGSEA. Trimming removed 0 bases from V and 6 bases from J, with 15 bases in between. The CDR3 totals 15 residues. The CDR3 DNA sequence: TGCAGCGTTGAAGAGGGCGGATGGGGCCCCAATGAGCAGTTCTTC. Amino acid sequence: CSVEEGGWGPNEQFF.